This TCR beta chain is drawn from a study of T-cell reconstitution after alpha-beta-depleted transplantation in children. General study findings and limits: About two months after transplant, alpha-beta T cells reportedly came from several hundred expanded graft clones. Newly made T cells mostly supplied T-cell counts and diversity one year after transplant.

In its sample, this clonotype was seen many times. What it binds is unknown. V lost 10 bases and J 7 bases, leaving 17 bases between the germline ends. This CDR3 is built from 13 residues. Germline V gives CDR1 LGHNA, CDR2 YSLEER. A library of TCRbeta sequences, prepared with unique molecular identifiers, was generated. A single record per CDR3 protein comes from TCRdb applying MiXCR to the PCR reads. In the table there are approximately 200,000 distinct CDR3 sequences, 5% to 7.5% of which are singletons. This sample comprised PBMCs, obtained before TCRalphabeta/CD19-depleted stem cell transplant. V usage is TRBV4-3 and J usage is TRBJ2-4, with D tentatively TRBD1 (5 bases). This TCR derives from a girl under three years old with combined immunodeficiency, due to receive a stem cell transplant. Here the CDR3 reads CANHLDRPNIQYF. DNA of the CDR3: TGCGCCAATCACCTCGACAGACCGAACATTCAGTACTTC.